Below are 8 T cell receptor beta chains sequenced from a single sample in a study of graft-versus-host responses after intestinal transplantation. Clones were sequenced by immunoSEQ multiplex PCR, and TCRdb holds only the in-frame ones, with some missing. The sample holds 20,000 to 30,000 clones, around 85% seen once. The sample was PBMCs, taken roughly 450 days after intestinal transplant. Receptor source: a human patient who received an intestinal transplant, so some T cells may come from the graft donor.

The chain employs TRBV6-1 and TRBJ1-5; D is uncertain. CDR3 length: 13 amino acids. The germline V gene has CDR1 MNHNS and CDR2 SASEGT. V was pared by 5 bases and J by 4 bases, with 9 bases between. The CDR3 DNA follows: TGTGCCAGCAGTCTCAGTGAGAATCAGCCCCAGCATTTT. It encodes CASSLSENQPQHF.

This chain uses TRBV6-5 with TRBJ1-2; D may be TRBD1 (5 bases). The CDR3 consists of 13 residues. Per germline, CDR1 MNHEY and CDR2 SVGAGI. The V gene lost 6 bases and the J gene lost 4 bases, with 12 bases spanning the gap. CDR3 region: CASRSREIYGYTF. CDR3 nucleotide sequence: TGTGCCAGCAGAAGCAGGGAAATCTATGGCTACACCTTC.

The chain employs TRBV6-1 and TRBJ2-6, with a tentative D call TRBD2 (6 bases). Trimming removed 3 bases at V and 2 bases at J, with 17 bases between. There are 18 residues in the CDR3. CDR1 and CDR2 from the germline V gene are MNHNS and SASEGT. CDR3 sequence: CASSDSAVRGAGANVLTF. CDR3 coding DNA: TGTGCCAGCAGTGATTCGGCAGTCCGCGGGGCTGGGGCCAACGTCCTGACTTTC.

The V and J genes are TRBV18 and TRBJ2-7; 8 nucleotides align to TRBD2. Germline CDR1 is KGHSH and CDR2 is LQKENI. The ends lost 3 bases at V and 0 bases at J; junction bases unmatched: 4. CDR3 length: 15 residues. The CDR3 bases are TGTGCCAGCTCACCCTCAGCGGGAGACTCCTACGAGCAGTACTTC. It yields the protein CASSPSAGDSYEQYF. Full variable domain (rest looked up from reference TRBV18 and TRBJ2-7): NAGVMQNPRHLVRRRGQEARLRCSPMKGHSHVYWYRQLPEEGLKFMVYLQKENIIDESGMPKERFSAEFPKEGPSILRIQQVVRGDSAAYFCASSPSAGDSYEQYFGPGTRLTVT.

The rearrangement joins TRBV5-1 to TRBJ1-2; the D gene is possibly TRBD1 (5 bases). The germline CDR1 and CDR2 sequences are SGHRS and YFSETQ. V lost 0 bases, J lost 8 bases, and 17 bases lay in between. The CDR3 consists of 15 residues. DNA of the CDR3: TGCGCCAGCAGCTTGGGGAGCAGCGGGGCGAGCGGCTACACCTTC. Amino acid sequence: CASSLGSSGASGYTF.

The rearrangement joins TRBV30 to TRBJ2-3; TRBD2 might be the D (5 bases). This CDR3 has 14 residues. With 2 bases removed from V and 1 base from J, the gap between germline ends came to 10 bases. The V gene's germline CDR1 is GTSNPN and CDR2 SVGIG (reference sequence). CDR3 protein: CAWSSGRGTDTQYF. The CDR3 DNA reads TGTGCCTGGAGTTCCGGGCGGGGCACAGATACGCAGTATTTT.

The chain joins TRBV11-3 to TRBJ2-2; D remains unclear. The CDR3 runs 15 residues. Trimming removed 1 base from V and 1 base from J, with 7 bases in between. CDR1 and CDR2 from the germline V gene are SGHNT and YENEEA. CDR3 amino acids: CASSLGLMNTGELFF. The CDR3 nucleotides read TGTGCCAGCAGCTTAGGCCTGATGAACACCGGGGAGCTGTTTTTT. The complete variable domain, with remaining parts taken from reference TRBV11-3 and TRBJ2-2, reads EAGVVQSPRYKIIEKKQPVAFWCNPISGHNTLYWYLQNLGQGPELLIRYENEEAVDDSQLPKDRFSAERLKGVDSTLKIQPAELGDSAVYLCASSLGLMNTGELFFGEGSRLTVL.

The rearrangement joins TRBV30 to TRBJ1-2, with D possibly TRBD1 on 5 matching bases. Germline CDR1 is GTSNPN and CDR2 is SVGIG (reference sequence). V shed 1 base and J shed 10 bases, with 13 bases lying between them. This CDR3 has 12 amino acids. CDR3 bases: TGTGCCTGGAGTGGGGGCGCCTCTTACTACACCTTC. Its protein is CAWSGGASYYTF.